This TCR beta chain derives from a study of blood T cell repertoires in COVID-19. Across the study: PBMCs, B-cell-depleted T cells, or T cells were the source of the cDNA or gDNA that made up the material.

This clone has only a few counts. How the authors handled the data: The assay estimated nucleated cells by amplifying reference gene primers. The table came from immunoSEQ multiplex PCR; TCRdb's copy has only in-frame clones and leaves some out. That table is the source of V, J and clone size, and D and trimming were worked out from the DNA. Among about 160,000 clones, 70% to 85% were seen once, and the ten largest hold 22%. This TCR derives from a woman at least 80 years old with acute or convalescent COVID-19. The specimen was peripheral blood.

The CDR3 spells CASSGTVHYGYTF. The DNA for the CDR3 is TGCGCCAGCAGCGGGACAGTACACTATGGCTACACCTTC. The chain uses TRBV4-3 and TRBJ1-2, with 7 nucleotides matching TRBD1. CDR1 and CDR2 (germline): LGHNA, YSLEER. The length of the CDR3 is 13 residues. V shed 5 bases and J 3 bases; nucleotides not matched to a gene: 3.